The 15 T cell receptor beta chains below were found in one sample sequenced in a study of cytomegalovirus exposure and HLA in healthy donors (dated by TCRdb to 2016 to 2017). Library preparation used the immunoSEQ multiplex PCR assay. A mixture of 60 forward primers for TCR Vbeta segments and 13 reverse primers for TCR Jbeta segments was used in the multiplex PCR. The immuneACCESS repertoire file appears here via TCRdb, limited to in-frame rearrangements. These files lack a portion of the clones; in checked studies, under half of the deficit traces to unresolved V genes, and the cause of the others is not known. The sample table holds over 120,000 clones, of which 70% to 80% were seen once. Together, the top ten hold about 2.5% of the sample. The specimen sequenced was PBMCs. The receptors shown here come from a young woman in good health and CMV-seropositive.

The chain links TRBV5-1 to TRBJ2-3; D is possibly TRBD2 (6 bases). Germline loops: CDR1 SGHRS, CDR2 YFSETQ. The CDR3 totals 13 residues. Trimming pared 4 bases from V and 6 bases from J, leaving 12 bases between. CDR3 sequence (DNA): TGCGCCAGCAGCCGGGACCGGGGGGATACGCAGTATTTT. Protein sequence: CASSRDRGDTQYF.

This rearrangement joins TRBV11-2 to TRBJ1-4, with D possibly TRBD1 on 5 matching bases. Trimming removed 0 bases at V and 9 bases at J, with 14 bases between. Germline lookup yields CDR1 SGHAT and CDR2 FQNNGV. There are 15 residues in the CDR3. DNA for the CDR3: TGTGCCAGCAGCTTAGAAGTGACAGCTGATCAAAAACTGTTTTTT. It yields the protein CASSLEVTADQKLFF.

V and J are TRBV6-5 and TRBJ2-2; 8 bases are shared with TRBD2. The CDR3 totals 16 residues. The J segment lost 7 bases and the V segment lost 2 bases, leaving 9 bases of the junction unmatched. Per germline, CDR1 MNHEY and CDR2 SVGAGI. The CDR3 region is CASSYKAGVLGGELFF. The CDR3 coding sequence is TGTGCCAGCAGTTACAAAGCGGGGGTCCTTGGCGGGGAGCTGTTTTTT.

This clone was picked up a small number of times. The genes are TRBV25-1 and TRBJ2-2; 12 bases align to TRBD1. This CDR3 is 15 amino acids long. The V gene end was trimmed by 7 bases and the J gene end by 7 bases; junction bases not matched to a gene: 7. Germline V gene data show CDR1 as MGHDK and CDR2 as SYGVNS. CDR3 protein: CASTPGQGAHGELFF. CDR3 coding DNA: TGTGCCAGCACTCCGGGACAGGGGGCTCACGGGGAGCTGTTTTTT.

The chain recombines TRBV28 with TRBJ2-7; 15 positions agree with TRBD2. The CDR3 loop spans 16 amino acids. Germline V lookup: CDR1 MDHEN, CDR2 SYDVKM. The V and J ends lost 6 bases and 2 bases, in that order; junction bases with no gene match: 5. CDR3 sequence reads: CASRGLAGGKPYEQYF. The DNA for the CDR3 is TGTGCCAGCAGGGGACTAGCGGGGGGCAAACCCTACGAGCAGTACTTC.

In DNA form, the CDR3 reads TGTGCCAGCAGTGCGGACAGCTTCTCCTACAATGAGCAGTTCTTC. Its protein product is CASSADSFSYNEQFF. The V and J genes are TRBV2 and TRBJ2-1, with D perhaps TRBD1 (6 bases). The CDR3 loop spans 15 amino acids. Germline CDR1 is SNHLY and CDR2 is FYNNEI. V lost 4 bases to trimming and J lost 0 bases, with 10 bases between them. Full variable domain (outside the CDR3, taken from reference TRBV2 and TRBJ2-1): EPEVTQTPSHQVTQMGQEVILRCVPISNHLYFYWYRQILGQKVEFLVSFYNNEISEKSEIFDDQFSVERPDGSNFTLKIRSTKLEDSAMYFCASSADSFSYNEQFFGPGTRLTVL.

The chain joins TRBV9 to TRBJ2-1; 7 bases match TRBD2. From germline, CDR1 is SGDLS and CDR2 YYNGEE. CDR3 length: 17 residues. V was clipped by 0 bases and J by 4 bases; unmatched bases: 10. CDR3 residues: CASSVGVERGQYNEQFF. In DNA form, the CDR3 reads TGTGCCAGCAGCGTAGGGGTTGAGCGGGGTCAATACAATGAGCAGTTCTTC.

The J gene is TRBJ2-5, the V gene TRBV5-1, with TRBD1 matching 7 bases. V was pared by 2 bases and J by 2 bases, with 9 bases of the junction left unmatched. The CDR3 extends over 16 amino acids. Germline V gene lookup returns CDR1 SGHRS and CDR2 YFSETQ. CDR3 nucleotide sequence: TGCGCCAGCAGCTTAAGGGCAGGGGGTTTACAAGAGACCCAGTACTTC. It translates to CASSLRAGGLQETQYF.

The gene calls are TRBV6-1 and TRBJ2-7; D may be TRBD1 (5 bases). Trimming stripped 7 bases from V and 0 bases from J, with 13 bases between. From germline, CDR1 is MNHNS and CDR2 SASEGT. There are 14 residues in the CDR3. The DNA for the CDR3 is TGTGCCAGCAATAACAGGAGACGCTCCTACGAGCAGTACTTC. This codes for CASNNRRRSYEQYF.

The genes are TRBV29-1 and TRBJ1-2, with 8 bases lining up with TRBD1. Per germline, CDR1 SQVTM and CDR2 ANQGSEA. The CDR3 is 13 residues long. With 5 bases clipped from V and 2 bases from J, the junction kept 4 bases outside the gene matches. CDR3 amino acids: CSVSQGGNYGYTF. In DNA form, the CDR3 reads TGCAGCGTTTCACAGGGGGGGAACTATGGCTACACCTTC.

The chain employs TRBV4-3 and TRBJ1-4, with D uncertain. This CDR3 has 15 residues. CDR1 LGHNA and CDR2 YSLEER come from the germline V gene. Trimming removed 1 base from V and 5 bases from J, with 11 bases in between. CDR3: CASSQGNTYNEKLFF. CDR3 bases: TGCGCCAGCAGCCAAGGAAACACATACAATGAAAAACTGTTTTTT.

This clone was seen a few times. The chain is built from TRBV25-1 and TRBJ1-3; no clear D. Germline loops: CDR1 MGHDK, CDR2 SYGVNS. Trimming took off 2 bases at V and 6 bases at J, with 11 bases between the two ends. The CDR3 sequence is 14 residues long. Here the CDR3 DNA reads TGTGCCAGCAGTGAACTGGGGAGAGTAAACACCATATATTTT. This gives the protein CASSELGRVNTIYF.

The J gene is TRBJ1-5, the V gene TRBV27; D gene uncertain. The germline V and J ends were trimmed by 4 bases and 7 bases, with 8 bases remaining between them. The CDR3 extends over 12 amino acids. The V gene's germline CDR1 is MNHEY and CDR2 SMNVEV (reference sequence). For the CDR3, the DNA is TGTGCCAGCAGTTCGGGAGGGCAGCCCCAGCATTTT. This sequence encodes CASSSGGQPQHF.

The V gene is TRBV5-1, the J gene TRBJ1-1; 7 nucleotides line up with TRBD1. This CDR3 comprises 16 residues. Germline lookup yields CDR1 SGHRS and CDR2 YFSETQ. V was clipped by 4 bases and J by 0 bases; unmatched bases: 9. The CDR3 bases are TGCGCCAGCAGCGCGGACCTACAGGGGATGAACACTGAAGCTTTCTTT. Amino acid sequence: CASSADLQGMNTEAFF.

The chain is built from TRBV6-5 and TRBJ1-4; tentatively, D is TRBD1 (5 bases). With 6 bases removed from V and 5 bases from J, the gap between germline ends came to 10 bases. This CDR3 comprises 13 residues. Germline lookup yields CDR1 MNHEY and CDR2 SVGAGI. CDR3 DNA sequence: TGTGCCAGCAGGGGGCTCATCAATGAAAAACTGTTTTTT. Protein product: CASRGLINEKLFF.